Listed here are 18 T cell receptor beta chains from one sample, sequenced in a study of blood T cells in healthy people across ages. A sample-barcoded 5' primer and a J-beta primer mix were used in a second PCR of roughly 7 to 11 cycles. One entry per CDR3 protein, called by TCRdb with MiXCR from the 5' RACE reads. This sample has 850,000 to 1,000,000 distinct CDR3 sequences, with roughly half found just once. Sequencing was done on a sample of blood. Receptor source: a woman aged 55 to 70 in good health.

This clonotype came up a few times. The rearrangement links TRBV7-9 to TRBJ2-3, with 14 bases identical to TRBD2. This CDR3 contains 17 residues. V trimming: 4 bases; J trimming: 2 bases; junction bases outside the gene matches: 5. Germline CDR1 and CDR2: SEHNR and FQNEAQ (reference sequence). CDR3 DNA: TGTGCCAGCAGCTCCGGGACTAGCGGGAGTAACACAGATACGCAGTATTTT. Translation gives CASSSGTSGSNTDTQYF. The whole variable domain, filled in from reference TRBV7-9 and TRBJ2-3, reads DTGVSQNPRHKITKRGQNVTFRCDPISEHNRLYWYRQTLGQGPEFLTYFQNEAQLEKSRLLSDRFSAERPKGSFSTLEIQRTEQGDSAMYLCASSSGTSGSNTDTQYFGPGTRLTVL.

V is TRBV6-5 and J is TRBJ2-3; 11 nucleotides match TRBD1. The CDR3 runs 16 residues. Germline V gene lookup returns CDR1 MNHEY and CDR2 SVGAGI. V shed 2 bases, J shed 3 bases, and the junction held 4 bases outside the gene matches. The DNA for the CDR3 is TGTGCCAGCAGTTACCAAGGGACAGGGGGGACAGATACGCAGTATTTT. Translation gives CASSYQGTGGTDTQYF.

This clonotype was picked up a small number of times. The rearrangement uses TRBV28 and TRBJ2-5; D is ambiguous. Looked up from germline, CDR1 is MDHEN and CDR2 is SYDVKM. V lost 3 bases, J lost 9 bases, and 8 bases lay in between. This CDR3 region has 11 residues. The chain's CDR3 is CASSFDRAQYF. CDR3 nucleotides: TGTGCCAGCAGTTTTGATCGGGCCCAGTACTTC.

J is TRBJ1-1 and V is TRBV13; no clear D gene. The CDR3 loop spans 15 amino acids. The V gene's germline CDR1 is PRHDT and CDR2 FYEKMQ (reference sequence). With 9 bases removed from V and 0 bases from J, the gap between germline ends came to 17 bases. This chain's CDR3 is CASSLRIGLNTEAFF. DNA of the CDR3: TGTGCCAGTAGCCTACGAATAGGTTTGAACACTGAAGCTTTCTTT.

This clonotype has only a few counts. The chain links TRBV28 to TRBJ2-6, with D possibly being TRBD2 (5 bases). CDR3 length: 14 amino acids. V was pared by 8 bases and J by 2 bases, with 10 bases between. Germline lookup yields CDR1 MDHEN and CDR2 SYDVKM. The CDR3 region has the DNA TGTGCCAGCGGACTTTTGACTGGGGCCAACGTCCTGACTTTC. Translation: CASGLLTGANVLTF.

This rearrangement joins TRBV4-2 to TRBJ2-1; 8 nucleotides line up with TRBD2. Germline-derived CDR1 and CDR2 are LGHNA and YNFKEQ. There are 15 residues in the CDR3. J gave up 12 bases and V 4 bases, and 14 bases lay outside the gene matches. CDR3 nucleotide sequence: TGTGCCAGCAGCCCTTCTAGCGGGTCCTGGGATGTGCAGTTCTTC. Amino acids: CASSPSSGSWDVQFF.

CDR3 nucleotide sequence: TGCAGTGCCGAAAACACCGGGACTAGGCCATTCACCCCTTCGGGCGAGCAGTACTTC. Protein product: CSAENTGTRPFTPSGEQYF. The chain links TRBV20-1 to TRBJ2-7; 8 nucleotides agree with TRBD2. V lost 6 bases and J lost 6; bases outside the gene matches: 28. Germline V gene data show CDR1 as DFQATT and CDR2 as SNEGSKA (reference sequence). The CDR3 spans 19 residues.

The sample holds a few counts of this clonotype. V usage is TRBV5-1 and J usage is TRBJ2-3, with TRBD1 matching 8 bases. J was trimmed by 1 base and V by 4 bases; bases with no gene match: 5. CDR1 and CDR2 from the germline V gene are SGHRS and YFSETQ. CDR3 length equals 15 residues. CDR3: CASSAQGAGTDTQYF. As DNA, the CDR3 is TGCGCCAGCAGCGCCCAGGGGGCCGGCACAGATACGCAGTATTTT.

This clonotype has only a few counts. CDR3 loop: CSAPSGGSPYNEQFF. DNA for the CDR3: TGCAGTGCTCCCTCAGGGGGCTCCCCCTACAATGAGCAGTTCTTC. The rearrangement links TRBV20-1 to TRBJ2-1, with TRBD1 matching 8 bases. The CDR3 runs to 15 residues. Germline CDR1 and CDR2: DFQATT and SNEGSKA (reference sequence). The V segment lost 5 bases and the J segment 2 bases; nucleotides outside the gene matches: 8.

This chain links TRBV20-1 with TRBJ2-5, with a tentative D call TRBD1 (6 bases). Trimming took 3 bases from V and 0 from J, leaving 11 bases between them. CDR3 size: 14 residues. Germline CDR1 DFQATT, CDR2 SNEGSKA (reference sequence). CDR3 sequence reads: CSASTGQHQETQYF. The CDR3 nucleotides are TGCAGTGCTAGTACAGGGCAGCACCAAGAGACCCAGTACTTC.

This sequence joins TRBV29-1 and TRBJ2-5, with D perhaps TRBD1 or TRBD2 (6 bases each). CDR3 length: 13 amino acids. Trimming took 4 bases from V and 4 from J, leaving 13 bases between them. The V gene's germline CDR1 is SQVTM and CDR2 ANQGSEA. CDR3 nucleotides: TGCAGCGTTGCCGGCTGGGGGGCAGAGACCCAGTACTTC. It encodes CSVAGWGAETQYF.

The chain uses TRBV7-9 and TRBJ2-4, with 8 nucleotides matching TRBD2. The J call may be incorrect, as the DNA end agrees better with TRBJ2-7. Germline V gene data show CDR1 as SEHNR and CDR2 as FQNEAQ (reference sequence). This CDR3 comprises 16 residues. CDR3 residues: CASSSPLTSVVYEQYF. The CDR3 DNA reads TGTGCCAGCAGCTCCCCTTTGACTAGCGTTGTCTACGAGCAGTACTTC.

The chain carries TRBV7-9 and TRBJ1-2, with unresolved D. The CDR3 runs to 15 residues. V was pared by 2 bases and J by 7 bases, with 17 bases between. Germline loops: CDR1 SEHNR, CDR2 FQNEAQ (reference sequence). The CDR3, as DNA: TGTGCCAGCAGCTTATCAAGGTTTTTTCTCCTTGGCTACACCTTC. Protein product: CASSLSRFFLLGYTF.

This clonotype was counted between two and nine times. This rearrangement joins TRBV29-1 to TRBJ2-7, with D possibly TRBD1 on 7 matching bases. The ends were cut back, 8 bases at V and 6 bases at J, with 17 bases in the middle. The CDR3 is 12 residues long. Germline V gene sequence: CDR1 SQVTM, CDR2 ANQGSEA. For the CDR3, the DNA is TGCAGCTCGGGGGTAGCAGGGGGCGAGCAGTACTTC. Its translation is CSSGVAGGEQYF.

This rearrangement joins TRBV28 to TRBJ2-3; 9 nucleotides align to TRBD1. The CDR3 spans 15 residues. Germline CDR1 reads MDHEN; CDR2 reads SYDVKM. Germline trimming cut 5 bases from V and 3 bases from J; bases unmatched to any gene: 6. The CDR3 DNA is TGTGCCAGCAGTCCATCGGGACAGGGAACAGATACGCAGTATTTT. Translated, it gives CASSPSGQGTDTQYF.

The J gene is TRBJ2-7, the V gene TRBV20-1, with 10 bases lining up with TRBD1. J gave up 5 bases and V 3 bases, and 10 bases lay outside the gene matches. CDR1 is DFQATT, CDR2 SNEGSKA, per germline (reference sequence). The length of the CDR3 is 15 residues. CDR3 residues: CSARAIRDRGDEQYF. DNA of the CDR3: TGCAGTGCTAGGGCAATCCGGGACAGGGGCGACGAGCAGTACTTC.

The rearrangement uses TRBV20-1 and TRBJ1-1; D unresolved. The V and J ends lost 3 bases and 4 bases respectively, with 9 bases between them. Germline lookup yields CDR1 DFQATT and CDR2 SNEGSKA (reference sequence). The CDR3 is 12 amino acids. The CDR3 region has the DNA TGCAGTGCTAGTGCCCGGGCCACTGAAGCTTTCTTT. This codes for CSASARATEAFF.

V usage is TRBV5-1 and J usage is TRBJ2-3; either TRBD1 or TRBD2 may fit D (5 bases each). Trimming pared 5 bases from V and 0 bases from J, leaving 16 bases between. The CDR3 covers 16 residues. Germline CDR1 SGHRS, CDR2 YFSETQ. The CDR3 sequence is CASSSGSGLSTDTQYF. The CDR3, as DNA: TGCGCCAGCAGTTCAGGGTCAGGACTTAGCACAGATACGCAGTATTTT.